Shown below are 19 T cell receptor beta chains from a single sample sequenced in a study of cytomegalovirus exposure and HLA in healthy donors. It was with 60 Vbeta and 13 Jbeta primers that the PCR ran. Sequenced by immunoSEQ multiplex PCR; TCRdb stores in-frame clones only, minus some. The sample has 200,000 to 250,000 clones, about four fifths seen once. The sample comprised PBMCs. The receptor source for this set is a woman aged 45-59 years in good health and CMV-seropositive.

This rearrangement joins TRBV2 to TRBJ1-1; maybe TRBD1 (6 bases). From germline, CDR1 is SNHLY and CDR2 FYNNEI. The CDR3 runs to 14 residues. V lost 3 bases and J 1 base, leaving 9 bases between the germline ends. CDR3 nucleotides: TGTGCCAGCAGTGAGACAGGAGCGAACACTGAAGCTTTCTTT. It codes for CASSETGANTEAFF.

This rearrangement joins TRBV5-5 to TRBJ2-7; D not resolved. This CDR3 is built from 12 residues. Trimming took 1 base from V and 3 from J, leaving 5 bases between them. CDR1 is SGHKS and CDR2 is YYEKEE in the germline V gene (reference sequence). The CDR3 DNA reads TGTGCCAGCAGCTTGCTCGTCTACGAGCAGTACTTC. Protein: CASSLLVYEQYF.

This clone was seen once. The rearrangement joins TRBV19 to TRBJ2-5, with TRBD2 identical over 15 bases. The trim removed 7 bases at V and 2 bases at J, leaving 14 bases unmatched. Germline V gene data show CDR1 as LNHDA and CDR2 as SQIVND (reference sequence). The CDR3 is 19 residues long. The CDR3 DNA sequence: TGTGCCAGTAATAAATCCCCGGGACTAGCGGGGGGAACGCAAGAGACCCAGTACTTC. Amino acids: CASNKSPGLAGGTQETQYF.

The J gene is TRBJ2-7, the V gene TRBV5-4; TRBD1 matches at 7 bases. The CDR3 has 15 amino acids. Unmatched junction bases numbered 8, after V lost 3 bases and J lost 2 bases. Germline V lookup: CDR1 SGHNT, CDR2 YYREEE (reference sequence). Written as DNA, the CDR3 is TGTGCCAGCAGCTCCCCCGGGACAGAACCCTACGAGCAGTACTTC. This translates into CASSSPGTEPYEQYF.

This chain connects TRBV5-1 to TRBJ2-5, with 8 bases matching TRBD2. The V gene's germline CDR1 is SGHRS and CDR2 YFSETQ. V shed 3 bases and J 2 bases; nucleotides not matched to a gene: 6. The CDR3 extends over 15 amino acids. CDR3 DNA sequence: TGCGCCAGCAGCTGGGGGGGGACTAGGCAAGAGACCCAGTACTTC. This codes for CASSWGGTRQETQYF.

About this clone: One end of the junction is discordant with germline, which a read error may explain. The chain has TRBV25-1 and TRBJ1-1, with a tentative D call TRBD1 (5 bases). CDR1 is MGHDK and CDR2 is SYGVNS in the germline V gene. The CDR3 runs to 13 residues. Here the CDR3 reads CASSDRVNTEASF. The CDR3 DNA is TGTGCCAGCAGTGACAGGGTGAACACTGAAGCTTCCTTT.

The chain employs TRBV9 and TRBJ1-6; unclear D gene. Germline V gives CDR1 SGDLS, CDR2 YYNGEE. This CDR3 is 14 amino acids long. V lost 3 bases and J lost 3, with 7 bases in between. CDR3 in amino acids: CASSGPGYNSPLHF. In DNA, the CDR3 is TGTGCCAGCAGCGGTCCGGGCTATAATTCACCCCTCCACTTT.

CDR3: CASSFSPGSNQPQHF. The CDR3 DNA follows: TGTGCCAGCAGTTTCTCCCCAGGTAGCAATCAGCCCCAGCATTTT. The chain carries TRBV27 and TRBJ1-5; no clear D gene. Trimming took 3 bases from V and 0 from J, leaving 9 bases between them. Germline CDR1 reads MNHEY; CDR2 reads SMNVEV (reference sequence). This CDR3 has 15 amino acids.

V usage is TRBV27 and J usage is TRBJ2-5; 12 bases are a match to TRBD2. This CDR3 is built from 13 residues. Trimming removed 10 bases from V and 1 base from J; junction bases left unmatched: 1. Germline CDR1 reads MNHEY; CDR2 reads SMNVEV (reference sequence). CDR3 loop: CATSGGAQETQYF. Here the CDR3 DNA reads TGTGCCACTAGCGGGGGGGCCCAAGAGACCCAGTACTTC.

Only one count was recorded for this clone. This chain uses TRBV5-4 with TRBJ2-5; TRBD1 matches 10 bases. V lost 4 bases, J lost 1 base, and 7 bases stayed unmatched. CDR1 and CDR2 from the germline V gene are SGHNT and YYREEE (reference sequence). This CDR3 is built from 16 residues. CDR3 nucleotide sequence: TGTGCCAGCAGCCCGGCCCGGGACAGGGGCCAAGAGACCCAGTACTTC. Translation gives CASSPARDRGQETQYF.

The chain has TRBV6-5 and TRBJ2-5; D gene uncertain. V was shortened by 4 bases and J by 2 bases, with 8 bases between the two germline ends. The CDR3 totals 13 residues. Germline values: CDR1 MNHEY, CDR2 SVGAGI. The DNA of the CDR3 is TGTGCCAGCAGTTTACAGAAGCAAGAGACCCAGTACTTC. This sequence encodes CASSLQKQETQYF.

The chain recombines TRBV6-1 with TRBJ2-2, with D possibly TRBD2 on 7 matching bases. Germline V gene sequence: CDR1 MNHNS, CDR2 SASEGT. CDR3 length: 15 residues. Between the trimmed V and J ends, which lost 3 bases and 6 bases, there was a span of 14 bases. The CDR3 sequence is CASSDGAGAPGELFF. The CDR3 DNA sequence: TGTGCCAGCAGTGACGGGGCGGGGGCCCCCGGGGAGCTGTTTTTT.

The chain links TRBV10-3 to TRBJ2-3; 10 nucleotides agree with TRBD2. Looked up from germline, CDR1 is ENHRY and CDR2 is SYGVKD. V gave up 7 bases and J gave up 4 bases; unmatched junction bases: 5. The CDR3 totals 14 residues. The CDR3 nucleotides are TGTGCCATCAAAGCGGGGGGGCCCCCAGATACGCAGTATTTT. This gives the protein CAIKAGGPPDTQYF.

This clone was seen a handful of times. The chain is built from TRBV30 and TRBJ2-7, with 11 bases matching TRBD1. In germline, CDR1 is GTSNPN, CDR2 SVGIG (reference sequence). J gave up 2 bases and V 7 bases, and 1 base lay outside the gene matches. This CDR3 is 12 amino acids long. The CDR3 reads CASDRGPYEQYF. The CDR3 DNA is TGTGCCTCGGACAGGGGGCCCTACGAGCAGTACTTC.

This rearrangement joins TRBV6-6 to TRBJ2-1; 12 bases line up with TRBD2. This CDR3 is built from 15 residues. The junction had 9 bases not matched to a gene; V was cut back by 5 bases and J by 10 bases. Looked up from germline, CDR1 is MNHNY and CDR2 is SVGAGI (reference sequence). CDR3 DNA sequence: TGTGCCAGCAGTGGACTAGCGGGGATGGCTGGGGAGCAGTTCTTC. Encoded protein: CASSGLAGMAGEQFF.

CDR3 DNA sequence: TGTGCCAGCAGCGCCTTAGATAGCAATCAGCCCCAGCATTTT. It specifies CASSALDSNQPQHF. The chain is built from TRBV9 and TRBJ1-5; no definite D call. V gave up 3 bases and J gave up 0 bases, with 7 bases separating them. In germline, CDR1 is SGDLS, CDR2 YYNGEE. CDR3 length equals 14 residues.

This chain connects TRBV19 to TRBJ1-5; 9 nucleotides align to TRBD1. CDR3 length: 16 amino acids. Losses at the gene ends were 4 bases for V and 6 bases for J; bases not matched to a gene: 10. In germline, CDR1 is LNHDA, CDR2 SQIVND (reference sequence). CDR3 in DNA: TGTGCCAGTAGTACTAATCCGGGACAGGGCGGTCAGCCCCAGCATTTT. Translated: CASSTNPGQGGQPQHF.

The CDR3 loop reads CASALGAGGEETQYF. Written as DNA, the CDR3 is TGTGCCAGCGCCCTTGGTGCGGGGGGGGAAGAGACCCAGTACTTC. The chain links TRBV4-2 to TRBJ2-5, with TRBD2 identical over 9 bases. CDR1 and CDR2 from the germline V gene are LGHNA and YNFKEQ. The V and J ends lost 8 bases and 3 bases, in that order; junction bases with no gene match: 10. The CDR3 runs to 15 residues.

The chain recombines TRBV7-2 with TRBJ2-5, with no clear D. CDR1 SGHTA and CDR2 FQGNSA come from the germline V gene. Deletions cut 1 base from V and 3 bases from J, with 6 bases between. CDR3 length: 13 amino acids. The CDR3 protein is CASSLGTEETQYF. CDR3 in DNA: TGTGCCAGCAGCTTAGGTACAGAAGAGACCCAGTACTTC.